Listed below are T cell receptor beta chains from one sample, sequenced in a study of T cell repertoires in cytomegalovirus infection. TCRdb fed the reads into MiXCR, producing one record per CDR3 protein. The profile shows hundreds of thousands of distinct CDR3 sequences, around 18% of them singletons. Specimen: PBMCs. These receptors originate from a human donor in good health (CMV status not recorded). Some clones in this sample may be carry-over from other donors' samples. CDR3s include the opening cysteine and the closing phenylalanine or tryptophan. A D gene is named only where the DNA matches it firmly. Where a row states a size, it is once, few, many or the class of an expanded clone; other rows omit it.

J: TRBJ1-4
D: .
size: .
V: TRBV4-3
DNA: TGCGCCAGCAGCCAAGATCGTTTCTGGGAGGCGGCAAAACTGTTTTTT
CDR3: CASSQDRFWEAAKLFF

J: TRBJ2-4
D: TRBD2
size: .
V: TRBV4-1
DNA: TGCGCCAGCAGCCACACTAGCGGGGGGGCCGCGTTGGCCAAAAACATTCAGTACTTC
CDR3: CASSHTSGGAALAKNIQYF

J: TRBJ1-1
D: .
size: .
V: TRBV7-4
DNA: TGTGCCAGCAGCTTAGTAAGGGGAAATTTGGCTGAAGCTTTCTTT
CDR3: CASSLVRGNLAEAFF

J: TRBJ2-3
D: .
size: .
V: TRBV11-2
DNA: TGTGCCAGCAGCTTATATGTCGATACGCAGTATTTT
CDR3: CASSLYVDTQYF

J: TRBJ2-1
D: .
size: .
V: TRBV29-1
DNA: TGCAGCGCGCAGAGCCGGGGTCCCAATGAGCAGTTCTTC
CDR3: CSAQSRGPNEQFF

J: TRBJ2-7
D: TRBD2
size: many
V: TRBV6-1
DNA: TGTGCCAGCAGTGAGGGGCCGGGACTAGCTACCTACGAGCAGTACTTC
CDR3: CASSEGPGLATYEQYF

J: TRBJ2-1
D: TRBD2
size: few
V: TRBV6-2/TRBV6-3
DNA: TGTGCCAGCAGTTATGGGACTAGCGGGGGTTCCTACAATGAGCAGTTCTTC
CDR3: CASSYGTSGGSYNEQFF

J: TRBJ2-3
D: .
size: few
V: TRBV18
DNA: TGTGCCAGCTCACTCCTAGGTGGGGGGCTCACAGATACGCAGTATTTT
CDR3: CASSLLGGGLTDTQYF

J: TRBJ2-7
D: .
size: .
V: TRBV6-2/TRBV6-3
DNA: TGTGCCACCTCCGGGACATACTCCTACGAGCAGTACTTC
CDR3: CATSGTYSYEQYF

J: TRBJ1-2
D: TRBD1
size: .
V: TRBV4-1
DNA: TGCGCCAGCAGCCAAGATCGGACAGGGTGGAATCAGGGCTATGGCTACACCTTC
CDR3: CASSQDRTGWNQGYGYTF

J: TRBJ1-1
D: .
size: .
V: TRBV6-6
DNA: TGTGCCAGCAGCACCTTCCCGGGCGAAAGGCGAGCTTTCTTT
CDR3: CASSTFPGERRAFF

J: TRBJ2-1
D: .
size: few
V: TRBV11-2
DNA: TGTGCCAGCAGCTCCAGGGGTACGCGGAGCTCCTACAATGAGCAGTTCTTC
CDR3: CASSSRGTRSSYNEQFF

J: TRBJ1-1
D: .
size: .
V: TRBV7-9
DNA: TGTGCCAGCACCGGGGGGGGCTTTGTCACTGAAGCTTTCTTT
CDR3: CASTGGGFVTEAFF

J: TRBJ1-2
D: .
size: many
V: TRBV7-2
DNA: TGTGCCAGCAGCTTAGCCGGGTTGACGTATGGCTACACCTTC
CDR3: CASSLAGLTYGYTF

J: TRBJ1-1
D: TRBD1
size: many
V: TRBV7-6
DNA: TGTGCCAGCAGCTTAGAGGGGACAGGCATGAACACTGAAGCTTTCTTT
CDR3: CASSLEGTGMNTEAFF

J: TRBJ1-1
D: .
size: many
V: TRBV12-3/TRBV12-4
DNA: TGTGCCAGCAGTTTAGGGGTCCGTGAAGCTTTCTTT
CDR3: CASSLGVREAFF

J: TRBJ1-2
D: .
size: few
V: TRBV7-2
DNA: TGTGCCAGCAGCCCAAGGACAGACCTATATCTGGGCTACACCTTC
CDR3: CASSPRTDLYLGYTF

J: TRBJ2-7
D: .
size: .
V: TRBV7-2
DNA: TGTGCCAGCAGCTTTTACTCGTCCTACGAGCAGTACTTC
CDR3: CASSFYSSYEQYF

J: TRBJ2-5
D: TRBD1
size: few
V: TRBV4-3
DNA: TGCGCCAGCAGCCAAATAAGGGACAGGGGCCAAGAGACCCAGTACTTC
CDR3: CASSQIRDRGQETQYF